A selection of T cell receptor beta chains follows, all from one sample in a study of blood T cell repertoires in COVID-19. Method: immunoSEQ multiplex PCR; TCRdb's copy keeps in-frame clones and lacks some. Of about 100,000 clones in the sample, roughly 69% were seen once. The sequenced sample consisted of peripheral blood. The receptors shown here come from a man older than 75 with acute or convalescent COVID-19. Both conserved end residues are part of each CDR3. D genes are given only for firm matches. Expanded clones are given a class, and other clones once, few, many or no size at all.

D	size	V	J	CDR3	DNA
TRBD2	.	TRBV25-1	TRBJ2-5	CASSDPRGGSPETQYF	TGTGCCAGCAGTGACCCACGGGGGGGCTCCCCAGAGACCCAGTACTTC
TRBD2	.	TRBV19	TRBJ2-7	CASSRGDQPIYEQYF	TGTGCCAGTAGTCGGGGGGACCAACCGATCTACGAGCAGTACTTC
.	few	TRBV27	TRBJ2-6	CASRGAISGANVLTF	TGTGCCAGCAGAGGGGCCATCTCTGGGGCCAACGTCCTGACTTTC
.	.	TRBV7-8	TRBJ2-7	CASSLGGDGEQYF	TGTGCCAGCAGCTTAGGGGGGGATGGGGAGCAGTACTTC
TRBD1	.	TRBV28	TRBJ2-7	CASSLGQGYEQYF	TGTGCCAGCAGTCTCGGACAGGGCTACGAGCAGTACTTC
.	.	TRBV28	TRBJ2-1	CASSLPPSGGFYNEQFF	TGTGCCAGCAGCTTGCCGCCCTCGGGGGGCTTCTACAATGAGCAGTTCTTC
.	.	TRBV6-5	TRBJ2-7	CASRTFTGSSYEQYF	TGTGCCAGCAGAACATTCACAGGTAGCTCCTACGAGCAGTACTTC
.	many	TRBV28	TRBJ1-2	CASTSAGTIYGYTF	TGTGCCAGCACTTCGGCAGGGACTATCTATGGCTACACCTTC
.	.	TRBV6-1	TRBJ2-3	CASSEKLAVSTDTQYF	TGTGCCAGCAGTGAAAAGTTAGCGGTTAGCACAGATACGCAGTATTTT
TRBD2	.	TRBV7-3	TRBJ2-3	CASSRNSGNTDTQYF	TGTGCCAGCAGCCGTAATAGCGGGAACACAGATACGCAGTATTTT
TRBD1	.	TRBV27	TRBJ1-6	CASRTWDRKGSPLHF	TGTGCCAGCAGGACCTGGGACAGGAAGGGTTCACCCCTCCACTTT
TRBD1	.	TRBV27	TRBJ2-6	CASLQGVPSGANVLTF	TGTGCCAGTCTACAGGGGGTCCCCTCTGGGGCCAACGTCCTGACTTTC
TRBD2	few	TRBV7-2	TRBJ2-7	CASSAGLAGGPVREQYF	TGTGCCAGCAGCGCGGGACTAGCGGGAGGGCCAGTTCGCGAGCAGTACTTC
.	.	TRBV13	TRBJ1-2	CASSLRPGQSLGYTF	TGTGCCAGCAGCTTGCGCCCCGGACAGTCGCTTGGCTACACCTTC
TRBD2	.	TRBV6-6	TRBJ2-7	CASSSSGVGQYF	TGTGCCAGCAGTTCCAGCGGGGTCGGGCAGTACTTC
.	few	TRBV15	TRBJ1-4	CATSSINREGEKKLFF	TGTGCCACCAGCAGTATAAACAGGGAGGGAGAAAAAAAACTGTTTTTT
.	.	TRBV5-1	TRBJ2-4	CASSLGGQDKNIQYF	TGCGCCAGCAGCTTGGGGGGGCAAGACAAAAACATTCAGTACTTC
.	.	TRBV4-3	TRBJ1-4	CASSQEFQNRKLFF	TGCGCCAGCAGCCAAGAATTTCAAAATCGGAAACTGTTTTTT
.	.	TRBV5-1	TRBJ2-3	CASSLAAGRTDTQYF	TGCGCCAGCAGCTTGGCGGCGGGGAGAACAGATACGCAGTATTTT
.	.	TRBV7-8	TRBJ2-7	CASIEASLLGLEQYF	TGTGCCAGCATAGAAGCGTCCCTCCTGGGTCTCGAGCAGTACTTC
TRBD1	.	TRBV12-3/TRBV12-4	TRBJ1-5	CASSMAGGQPQHF	TGTGCCAGCAGTATGGCAGGGGGTCAGCCCCAGCATTTT
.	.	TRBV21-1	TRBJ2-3	CASSKGGSGTGTDTQYF	TGTGCCAGCAGCAAAGGGGGTAGCGGGACGGGCACAGATACGCAGTATTTT
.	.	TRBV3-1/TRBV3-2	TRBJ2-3	CASSQGGQITDTQYF	TGTGCCAGCAGCCAAGGCGGACAGATCACAGATACGCAGTATTTT
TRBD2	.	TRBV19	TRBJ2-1	CASRGSGRMYNEQFF	TGTGCCAGTAGAGGAAGCGGGAGGATGTACAATGAGCAGTTCTTC
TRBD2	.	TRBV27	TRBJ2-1	CASSLQREGLGKNEQFF	TGTGCCAGCAGTTTACAACGGGAGGGCCTCGGGAAGAATGAGCAGTTCTTC
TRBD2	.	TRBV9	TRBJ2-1	CASSVALAGVYEQFF	TGTGCCAGCAGCGTAGCGCTAGCGGGAGTTTATGAGCAGTTCTTC
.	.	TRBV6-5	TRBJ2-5	CASSRGETQYF	TGTGCCAGCAGCCGGGGGGAGACCCAGTACTTC
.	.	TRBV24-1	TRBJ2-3	CATRATGTDTQYF	TGTGCCACCAGGGCGACAGGAACAGATACGCAGTATTTT